This T cell receptor beta chain was observed in a study of regulatory T cells in long-lasting Graves disease. Findings and caveats of the study: Whereas new patients shared 950 to 1,000 public clonotypes, persistent patients shared more, at approximately 2,700.

Note on this clonotype: The antigen remains undetermined.

The time point here: newly diagnosed GD, antithyroid drugs for less than 3 months. TCR sequences were obtained from RNA taken from PBMCs. It was by American Thyroid Association guidelines that Graves' disease was diagnosed. An endocrinology department located in Xi'an, China, was where the patients came from. Library construction for TCR beta used iRepertoire HTBI primers and Arm-PCR of CDR3 regions. TCRdb re-analysed the multiplex PCR reads in MiXCR, keeping a single row per CDR3 protein. This sample has hundreds of thousands of distinct CDR3 sequences, with 15% to 18% found just once. This clonotype was sampled from a female donor with Graves disease. This specimen was peripheral blood mononuclear cells (PBMCs), taken at new diagnosis, from a patient treated with antithyroid drugs.

CDR3 sequence (DNA): TGCAGTGTTGCAACTAATGAAAAACTGTTTTTT. Protein product: CSVATNEKLFF. This chain uses TRBV20-1 with TRBJ1-4; no clear D. This CDR3 region has 11 residues. V was pared by 7 bases and J by 0 bases, with 3 bases between. Germline V gene data show CDR1 as DFQATT and CDR2 as SNEGSKA (reference sequence).